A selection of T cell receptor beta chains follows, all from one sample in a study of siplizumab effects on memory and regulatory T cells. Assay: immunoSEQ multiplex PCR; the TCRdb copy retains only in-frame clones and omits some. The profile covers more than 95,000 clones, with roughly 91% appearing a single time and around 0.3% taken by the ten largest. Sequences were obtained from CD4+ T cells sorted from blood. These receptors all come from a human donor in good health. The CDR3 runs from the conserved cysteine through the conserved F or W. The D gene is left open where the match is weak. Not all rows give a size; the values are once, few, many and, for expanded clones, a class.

CDR3aa: CATSRGAGWEQYF; CDR3nt: TGTGCCACCAGCAGGGGGGCAGGGTGGGAGCAGTACTTC; d_gene: .; v_gene: TRBV15; abundance: .; j_gene: TRBJ2-7
CDR3aa: CASSALGLRTDTQYF; CDR3nt: TGTGCCAGCAGCGCGCTAGGACTACGCACAGATACGCAGTATTTT; d_gene: .; v_gene: TRBV9; abundance: .; j_gene: TRBJ2-3
CDR3aa: CASSAQGNTGELFF; CDR3nt: TGTGCCAGCAGTGCGCAGGGGAACACCGGGGAGCTGTTTTTT; d_gene: .; v_gene: TRBV6-6; abundance: once; j_gene: TRBJ2-2
CDR3aa: CAWSVYCARGSCSYNEQFF; CDR3nt: TGTGCCTGGAGTGTATATTGTGCCAGGGGGTCTTGCTCCTACAATGAGCAGTTCTTC; d_gene: TRBD1; v_gene: TRBV30; abundance: .; j_gene: TRBJ2-1
CDR3aa: CASTNEGQGARPQHF; CDR3nt: TGTGCCAGTACGAATGAAGGACAGGGGGCTAGGCCCCAGCATTTT; d_gene: TRBD1; v_gene: TRBV19; abundance: .; j_gene: TRBJ1-5
CDR3aa: CAWSTAQGSYYTF; CDR3nt: TGTGCCTGGAGTACGGCTCAGGGGTCTTACTACACCTTC; d_gene: .; v_gene: TRBV30; abundance: .; j_gene: TRBJ1-2
CDR3aa: CASSLTPAHNYGYTF; CDR3nt: TGTGCCAGCAGCTTAACCCCAGCCCATAACTATGGCTACACCTTC; d_gene: .; v_gene: TRBV7-9; abundance: once; j_gene: TRBJ1-2
CDR3aa: CASSLGSLNYEQYF; CDR3nt: TGTGCCAGCAGCTTAGGGTCGTTGAACTACGAGCAGTACTTC; d_gene: .; v_gene: TRBV7-2; abundance: .; j_gene: TRBJ2-7
CDR3aa: CASSLDLLAGTDTQYF; CDR3nt: TGTGCCAGCAGCTTAGACCTACTGGCGGGCACAGATACGCAGTATTTT; d_gene: .; v_gene: TRBV11-3; abundance: once; j_gene: TRBJ2-3
CDR3aa: CASSSPGEKFF; CDR3nt: TGTGCCAGCAGCTCCCCGGGGGAGAAGTTCTTC; d_gene: .; v_gene: TRBV7-3; abundance: .; j_gene: TRBJ2-1
CDR3aa: CAWRHRGDGYTF; CDR3nt: TGTGCCTGGAGACACAGGGGAGACGGCTACACCTTC; d_gene: TRBD1; v_gene: TRBV30; abundance: .; j_gene: TRBJ1-2
CDR3aa: CASTAPDQPQHF; CDR3nt: TGTGCCAGTACCGCTCCTGATCAGCCCCAGCATTTT; d_gene: .; v_gene: TRBV19; abundance: .; j_gene: TRBJ1-5
CDR3aa: CASSLVVSGNSYEQYF; CDR3nt: TGTGCCAGCAGCTTGGTTGTTAGCGGGAACTCCTACGAGCAGTACTTC; d_gene: TRBD2; v_gene: TRBV5-5; abundance: .; j_gene: TRBJ2-7
CDR3aa: CASSTRGREAFF; CDR3nt: TGTGCCAGCAGTACCCGGGGGAGGGAAGCTTTCTTT; d_gene: .; v_gene: TRBV6-5; abundance: once; j_gene: TRBJ1-1
CDR3aa: CASSVGGSGSIETQYF; CDR3nt: TGTGCCAGCAGCGTAGGTGGTAGCGGGAGCATAGAGACCCAGTACTTC; d_gene: TRBD2; v_gene: TRBV9; abundance: .; j_gene: TRBJ2-5
CDR3aa: CASSSSDRLGYGYTF; CDR3nt: TGTGCCAGCAGTTCAAGTGACAGACTAGGCTATGGCTACACCTTC; d_gene: .; v_gene: TRBV11-3; abundance: .; j_gene: TRBJ1-2
CDR3aa: CASAAPGEGTGSYEQYF; CDR3nt: TGTGCCAGCGCCGCTCCCGGGGAAGGGACAGGGTCCTACGAGCAGTACTTC; d_gene: .; v_gene: TRBV21-1; abundance: once; j_gene: TRBJ2-7
CDR3aa: CASSSSSSGNTIYF; CDR3nt: TGTGCCAGCAGTTCTTCCAGCTCTGGAAACACCATATATTTT; d_gene: .; v_gene: TRBV6-6; abundance: .; j_gene: TRBJ1-3
CDR3aa: CASSPGVNTGELFF; CDR3nt: TGTGCCAGCAGCCCCGGCGTGAACACCGGGGAGCTGTTTTTT; d_gene: .; v_gene: TRBV7-3; abundance: .; j_gene: TRBJ2-2
CDR3aa: CASSDGYQPQHF; CDR3nt: TGTGCCAGCAGTGACGGGTATCAGCCCCAGCATTTT; d_gene: .; v_gene: TRBV25-1; abundance: .; j_gene: TRBJ1-5
CDR3aa: CSASGDEKLFF; CDR3nt: TGCAGTGCTTCGGGGGACGAAAAACTGTTTTTT; d_gene: .; v_gene: TRBV20-1; abundance: .; j_gene: TRBJ1-4
CDR3aa: CASSYSAAGNTIYF; CDR3nt: TGTGCCAGCAGTTACTCCGCGGCTGGAAACACCATATATTTT; d_gene: .; v_gene: TRBV6-5; abundance: few; j_gene: TRBJ1-3
CDR3aa: CASSPGWKLFF; CDR3nt: TGTGCCAGCAGTCCCGGGTGGAAACTGTTTTTT; d_gene: .; v_gene: TRBV6-5; abundance: once; j_gene: TRBJ1-4
CDR3aa: CASSFGRDNGYTF; CDR3nt: TGTGCCAGCAGCTTTGGGCGTGACAACGGCTACACCTTC; d_gene: .; v_gene: TRBV5-6; abundance: .; j_gene: TRBJ1-2
CDR3aa: CASSLAAGGYTF; CDR3nt: TGTGCCAGCAGCTTAGCCGCCGGGGGCTACACCTTC; d_gene: .; v_gene: TRBV11-3; abundance: .; j_gene: TRBJ1-2
CDR3aa: CASSLEQGTIQYF; CDR3nt: TGTGCCAGCAGCTTGGAACAGGGGACAATTCAGTACTTC; d_gene: TRBD1; v_gene: TRBV5-1; abundance: .; j_gene: TRBJ2-4
CDR3aa: CAWSVAGMSTDTQYF; CDR3nt: TGTGCCTGGAGTGTCGCGGGAATGAGCACAGATACGCAGTATTTT; d_gene: .; v_gene: TRBV30; abundance: .; j_gene: TRBJ2-3
CDR3aa: CAISAGGNSNQPQHF; CDR3nt: TGTGCCATCAGTGCGGGCGGTAATAGCAATCAGCCCCAGCATTTT; d_gene: .; v_gene: TRBV10-3; abundance: .; j_gene: TRBJ1-5
CDR3aa: CASSNGQGRASGDEQFF; CDR3nt: TGTGCCAGCAGTAATGGACAGGGTCGGGCTTCAGGTGATGAGCAGTTCTTC; d_gene: TRBD1; v_gene: TRBV28; abundance: .; j_gene: TRBJ2-1
CDR3aa: CASSLQGEGEQYF; CDR3nt: TGTGCCAGCAGCTTGCAGGGGGAGGGCGAGCAGTACTTC; d_gene: .; v_gene: TRBV5-4; abundance: .; j_gene: TRBJ2-7
CDR3aa: CASSGRSGRSTEAFF; CDR3nt: TGCGCCAGCAGCGGAAGAAGCGGGCGGTCCACTGAAGCTTTCTTT; d_gene: .; v_gene: TRBV5-1; abundance: .; j_gene: TRBJ1-1
CDR3aa: CASAQEGGQPQHF; CDR3nt: TGTGCTAGTGCCCAAGAGGGCGGTCAGCCCCAGCATTTT; d_gene: .; v_gene: TRBV12-5; abundance: .; j_gene: TRBJ1-5
CDR3aa: CASSRGTGEQYF; CDR3nt: TGTGCCAGCAGCCGCGGGACAGGGGAGCAGTACTTC; d_gene: TRBD1; v_gene: TRBV6-5; abundance: .; j_gene: TRBJ2-7
CDR3aa: CATSATIPGLSLESYNSPLHF; CDR3nt: TGTGCCACCAGCGCAACAATTCCGGGACTTTCCTTAGAGTCCTATAATTCACCCCTCCACTTT; d_gene: .; v_gene: TRBV15; abundance: .; j_gene: TRBJ1-6
CDR3aa: CASSRGTGGVYGYTF; CDR3nt: TGCGCCAGCAGCCGTGGGACAGGGGGGGTCTATGGCTACACCTTC; d_gene: TRBD1; v_gene: TRBV4-1; abundance: .; j_gene: TRBJ1-2
CDR3aa: CASSANTGVDTQYF; CDR3nt: TGTGCCAGCAGCGCAAACACAGGGGTGGATACGCAGTATTTT; d_gene: TRBD1; v_gene: TRBV11-3; abundance: .; j_gene: TRBJ2-3
CDR3aa: CASSRDNGELFF; CDR3nt: TGTGCCAGCAGCAGGGATAACGGGGAGCTGTTTTTT; d_gene: .; v_gene: TRBV14; abundance: .; j_gene: TRBJ2-2
CDR3aa: CASKEGDTEAFF; CDR3nt: TGTGCCAGCAAGGAGGGAGACACTGAAGCTTTCTTT; d_gene: .; v_gene: TRBV6-5; abundance: .; j_gene: TRBJ1-1
CDR3aa: CASSYPQGAITDTQYF; CDR3nt: TGTGCCAGCAGTTACCCACAGGGGGCTATAACAGATACGCAGTATTTT; d_gene: TRBD1; v_gene: TRBV2; abundance: .; j_gene: TRBJ2-3
CDR3aa: CASRPTGWYTEAFF; CDR3nt: TGCGCCAGCAGACCGACAGGATGGTATACTGAAGCTTTCTTT; d_gene: .; v_gene: TRBV5-1; abundance: .; j_gene: TRBJ1-1
CDR3aa: CASSQAPRQETQYF; CDR3nt: TGCGCCAGCAGCCAGGCACCGAGACAAGAGACCCAGTACTTC; d_gene: .; v_gene: TRBV4-1; abundance: .; j_gene: TRBJ2-5
CDR3aa: CASSLGNEQFF; CDR3nt: TGTGCCAGCAGCTTAGGGAATGAGCAGTTCTTC; d_gene: .; v_gene: TRBV7-9; abundance: .; j_gene: TRBJ2-1
CDR3aa: CASSLAGSGPYEQYF; CDR3nt: TGTGCCAGCAGCTTGGCCGGGTCGGGGCCCTACGAGCAGTACTTC; d_gene: .; v_gene: TRBV5-6; abundance: .; j_gene: TRBJ2-7
CDR3aa: CASSRTSGYTGELFF; CDR3nt: TGTGCCAGCAGCCGGACTAGCGGATACACCGGGGAGCTGTTTTTT; d_gene: TRBD2; v_gene: TRBV2; abundance: .; j_gene: TRBJ2-2
CDR3aa: CASSLLPGYGNQPQHF; CDR3nt: TGTGCCAGCAGCTTATTGCCGGGGTATGGCAATCAGCCCCAGCATTTT; d_gene: .; v_gene: TRBV7-8; abundance: .; j_gene: TRBJ1-5
CDR3aa: CASSSQGSGQPQHF; CDR3nt: TGTGCCAGCAGCTCACAGGGCAGCGGACAGCCCCAGCATTTT; d_gene: .; v_gene: TRBV7-2; abundance: once; j_gene: TRBJ1-5
CDR3aa: CASSRGSRDQETQYF; CDR3nt: TGCGCCAGCAGCCGCGGTAGCAGGGACCAAGAGACCCAGTACTTC; d_gene: .; v_gene: TRBV4-1; abundance: .; j_gene: TRBJ2-5
CDR3aa: CSVVTGGLRTEAFF; CDR3nt: TGCAGCGTGGTGACAGGGGGGCTAAGGACTGAAGCTTTCTTT; d_gene: TRBD1; v_gene: TRBV29-1; abundance: .; j_gene: TRBJ1-1
CDR3aa: CASSLGLANTGELFF; CDR3nt: TGTGCCAGCAGCTTGGGACTAGCGAACACCGGGGAGCTGTTTTTT; d_gene: .; v_gene: TRBV5-8; abundance: .; j_gene: TRBJ2-2
CDR3aa: CASSAPPGQGAQGYTF; CDR3nt: TGTGCCAGCAGCGCGCCTCCGGGACAGGGGGCGCAAGGCTACACCTTC; d_gene: TRBD1; v_gene: TRBV5-4; abundance: .; j_gene: TRBJ1-2
CDR3aa: CSAGTPDRGEAFF; CDR3nt: TGCAGCGCCGGGACGCCTGACCGGGGGGAAGCTTTCTTT; d_gene: .; v_gene: TRBV29-1; abundance: .; j_gene: TRBJ1-1